Presented here are 25 T cell receptor beta chains from one specimen sequenced in a study of T cell repertoires in cytomegalovirus infection (dated by TCRdb to about 2019). Sequenced on an Illumina HiSeq 1500. Through fastp at Q25 and MiXCR, TCRdb rebuilt clones from the public reads, retaining in-frame beta chains. All rows with the same CDR3 protein become a single entry with the most common DNA and genes. For this sample the table gives some 800,000 distinct CDR3 sequences, of which 25% to 35% were detected only once. In total, the top ten clones hold less than 15% of the sample. No antigens are known for them. The meaning of the sample's treatment or condition label: in vitro stimulation with specific CMV peptide epitopes to enrich CMV-specific T cells. The sample was cultured CD8+ T cells from PBMCs, taken from culture after CMV antigen stimulation. Source of these receptors: a human donor in good health (CMV status not recorded). Some clones in this sample may be carry-over from other donors' samples.

This clonotype was seen more than once but under ten times. The J gene is TRBJ2-3, the V gene TRBV12-3 or TRBV12-4, with TRBD1 matching over 7 bases. The CDR3 runs to 12 residues. V lost 7 bases and J lost 11; bases outside the gene matches: 9. CDR3 loop: CASTQGGVGQYF. CDR3 DNA sequence: TGTGCCAGCACCCAAGGGGGCGTTGGGCAGTATTTT.

In its sample, this clonotype was seen a few times. The genes are TRBV5-4 and TRBJ2-1, with D uncertain. Trimming shortened V by 4 bases and J by 4 bases, and 9 bases separated the two germline ends. CDR3 length: 13 amino acids. Germline values: CDR1 SGHNT, CDR2 YYREEE (reference sequence). The CDR3 sequence: CASSIGNYNEQFF. The DNA of the CDR3 is TGTGCCAGCAGCATTGGTAATTACAATGAGCAGTTCTTC.

This sequence joins TRBV6-2 or TRBV6-3 and TRBJ2-1, with D perhaps TRBD2 (6 bases). This CDR3 has 13 amino acids. V was cut by 2 bases and J by 9 bases, with 11 bases left in between. The germline V gene encodes CDR1 MNHEY and CDR2 SVGEGT. CDR3 sequence (DNA): TGTGCCAGCAGTTACCCGCCGGGACTTGAGCAGTTCTTC. As protein: CASSYPPGLEQFF.

The chain carries TRBV19 and TRBJ2-6; D ambiguous. The CDR3 is 17 amino acids. V shed 4 bases and J shed 1 base, with 14 bases lying between them. Looked up from germline, CDR1 is LNHDA and CDR2 is SQIVND (reference sequence). The CDR3 reads CASSTRTDLSGANVLTF. Here the CDR3 DNA reads TGTGCCAGTAGTACGAGGACCGACCTTTCTGGGGCCAACGTCCTGACTTTC.

The gene calls are TRBV19 and TRBJ2-7; 8 bases line up with TRBD1. There are 15 residues in the CDR3. CDR1 and CDR2 (germline): LNHDA, SQIVND (reference sequence). V shed 1 base, J shed 2 bases, and the junction held 4 bases outside the gene matches. The CDR3 sequence is CASSIGGTGTYEQYF. The CDR3 DNA reads as TGTGCCAGTAGTATAGGGGGGACAGGTACCTACGAGCAGTACTTC.

The rearrangement joins TRBV7-6 to TRBJ1-4; D is unresolved. The CDR3 is made up of 16 amino acids. The germline V gene encodes CDR1 SGHVS and CDR2 FNYEAQ. Trimming shortened V by 1 base and J by 6 bases, and 15 bases separated the two germline ends. As DNA, the CDR3 is TGTGCCAGCAGCTTAGGTGCCGGGAGTGGTGATGAAAAACTGTTTTTT. It yields the protein CASSLGAGSGDEKLFF.

The rearrangement links TRBV6-1 to TRBJ2-7; D possibly uses TRBD1 or TRBD2 (5 bases each). V was trimmed by 2 bases and J by 3 bases, leaving 11 bases between them. The CDR3 length is 14 residues. Per the germline V gene, CDR1 is MNHNS and CDR2 is SASEGT. Here the CDR3 DNA reads TGTGCCAGCAGTGAACCTGGGGGAGACTACGAGCAGTACTTC. This sequence encodes CASSEPGGDYEQYF.

The chain recombines TRBV27 with TRBJ2-1; perhaps D is TRBD1 or TRBD2 (5 bases each). CDR1 MNHEY and CDR2 SMNVEV come from the germline V gene (reference sequence). V lost 6 bases and J 2 bases, leaving 14 bases between the germline ends. The CDR3 sequence is 15 residues long. The CDR3 DNA reads as TGTGCCAGCAGAGGGGAGCCGGAGCCCTACAATGAGCAGTTCTTC. Its translation: CASRGEPEPYNEQFF.

The chain is built from TRBV7-3 and TRBJ2-1, with TRBD1 as a possible D gene (8 bases). The CDR3 totals 18 residues. Between the trimmed V and J ends, which lost 0 bases and 0 bases, there was a span of 15 bases. Germline V gene lookup returns CDR1 SGHTA and CDR2 FQGTGA. CDR3 residues: CASSLTPGGGSSYNEQFF. The CDR3 DNA follows: TGTGCCAGCAGCTTAACTCCAGGGGGCGGGAGCTCCTACAATGAGCAGTTCTTC.

The V gene is TRBV7-8, the J gene TRBJ2-1, with a possible D match to TRBD2 (5 bases). This CDR3 comprises 16 residues. Trimming took off 5 bases at V and 7 bases at J, with 21 bases between the two ends. Germline-derived CDR1 and CDR2 are SGHVS and FQNEAQ. The CDR3 loop reads CASSDTGYGPWNEQFF. CDR3 bases: TGTGCCAGCAGCGACACGGGATATGGCCCGTGGAATGAGCAGTTCTTC.

This clonotype occurred a few times. V gene TRBV11-2 combines with J gene TRBJ1-3, with D hard to call. V was pared by 2 bases and J by 0 bases, with 5 bases between. Germline CDR1 SGHAT, CDR2 FQNNGV. This CDR3 has 14 residues. The CDR3 DNA sequence: TGTGCCAGCAGCTTAAAGTACTCTGGAAACACCATATATTTT. Translated, it gives CASSLKYSGNTIYF.

This chain joins TRBV6-2 or TRBV6-3 and TRBJ2-1; 7 bases line up with TRBD1. V trimming: 9 bases; J trimming: 6 bases; junction bases outside the gene matches: 11. The CDR3 sequence is 14 residues long. Germline CDR1 and CDR2: MNHEY and SVGEGT. The CDR3 region is CASAVEGALNEQFF. The CDR3 region has the DNA TGTGCCAGTGCCGTCGAGGGGGCCCTCAATGAGCAGTTCTTC.

The chain joins TRBV7-2 to TRBJ1-1; maybe TRBD1 (6 bases). This CDR3 contains 17 residues. The V end lost 5 bases, the J end lost 7 bases, and 26 bases lay between the germline ends. Looked up from germline, CDR1 is SGHTA and CDR2 is FQGNSA. CDR3 region: CASSGGGGASKSVEAFF. The CDR3 nucleotides read TGTGCCAGCAGCGGCGGGGGGGGGGCCTCCAAATCAGTTGAAGCTTTCTTT.

This chain connects TRBV12-3 or TRBV12-4 to TRBJ1-5, with unresolved D. V gave up 0 bases and J gave up 1 base, with 7 bases separating them. The CDR3 length is 15 residues. The chain's CDR3 is CASSLAPVSNQPQHF. The CDR3 DNA reads TGTGCCAGCAGTTTAGCGCCTGTCAGCAATCAGCCCCAGCATTTT.

This clonotype was detected only once. This chain links TRBV27 with TRBJ2-2, with TRBD1 matching over 9 bases. Trimming removed 5 bases from V and 7 bases from J; junction bases left unmatched: 8. Germline V lookup: CDR1 MNHEY, CDR2 SMNVEV (reference sequence). The CDR3 is 15 residues long. The CDR3 nucleotides are TGTGCCAGCAGTCTCCGGGACAGGGAACACGGGGAGCTGTTTTTT. It specifies CASSLRDREHGELFF.

This rearrangement joins TRBV7-9 to TRBJ1-5, with TRBD1 matching over 7 bases. Germline V gene sequence: CDR1 SEHNR, CDR2 FQNEAQ (reference sequence). This CDR3 has 15 residues. With 5 bases clipped from V and 0 bases from J, the junction kept 4 bases outside the gene matches. The CDR3 spells CASSGTVGSNQPQHF. For the CDR3, the DNA is TGTGCCAGCAGCGGGACAGTAGGTAGCAATCAGCCCCAGCATTTT.

The gene calls are TRBV5-1 and TRBJ2-1; 13 bases align to TRBD2. CDR1 and CDR2 (germline): SGHRS, YFSETQ. CDR3 size: 13 residues. The trim removed 4 bases at V and 15 bases at J, leaving 7 bases unmatched. CDR3: CASSVTSGGALFF. The CDR3, as DNA: TGCGCCAGCAGCGTTACTAGCGGGGGGGCCCTGTTCTTC.

This sequence joins TRBV27 and TRBJ1-4, with TRBD1 matching 8 bases. The J segment lost 7 bases and the V segment lost 5 bases, leaving 6 bases of the junction unmatched. The CDR3 has 14 amino acids. Germline V gene lookup returns CDR1 MNHEY and CDR2 SMNVEV (reference sequence). The CDR3 sequence: CASSAQGGLEKLFF. The DNA for the CDR3 is TGTGCCAGCAGTGCACAGGGGGGTCTTGAAAAACTGTTTTTT.

In this sample, this clonotype turned up a few times. This chain links TRBV7-6 with TRBJ2-1; D might be TRBD1 (6 bases). The CDR3 consists of 12 residues. CDR1 SGHVS and CDR2 FNYEAQ come from the germline V gene. The V end was cut by 5 bases, the J end by 7 bases, with 9 bases between. The CDR3: CASSRTVNEQFF. The CDR3, as DNA: TGTGCCAGCAGCCGGACAGTGAATGAGCAGTTCTTC.

This clonotype has at least ten counts. The chain joins TRBV12-3 or TRBV12-4 to TRBJ2-1; TRBD2 agrees at 13 bases. With 5 bases clipped from V and 4 bases from J, the junction kept 8 bases outside the gene matches. This CDR3 spans 17 amino acids. The CDR3 nucleotides read TGTGCCAGCAGTGTCACTAGCGGGGGGGCCTTGTACAATGAGCAGTTCTTC. This encodes CASSVTSGGALYNEQFF.

The genes are TRBV2 and TRBJ2-5, with a weak D call TRBD1 (6 bases). Germline assignment: CDR1 SNHLY and CDR2 FYNNEI. This CDR3 region has 14 residues. V gave up 6 bases and J gave up 3 bases, with 14 bases separating them. The CDR3 region has the DNA TGTGCCAGCAGCGCACCGGACAGTAAAGAGACCCAGTACTTC. Its protein product is CASSAPDSKETQYF.

The V call is TRBV7-9, the J call TRBJ2-5; D possibly corresponds to TRBD1 (6 bases). The CDR3 spans 17 residues. CDR1 SEHNR and CDR2 FQNEAQ come from the germline V gene (reference sequence). V gave up 1 base and J gave up 2 bases, with 17 bases separating them. The CDR3 bases are TGTGCCAGCAGCTTAGGCAGGGGCCTTAGGAGTCAAGAGACCCAGTACTTC. Translating it yields CASSLGRGLRSQETQYF. The whole variable domain, filled in from reference TRBV7-9 and TRBJ2-5, reads DTGVSQNPRHKITKRGQNVTFRCDPISEHNRLYWYRQTLGQGPEFLTYFQNEAQLEKSRLLSDRFSAERPKGSFSTLEIQRTEQGDSAMYLCASSLGRGLRSQETQYFGPGTRLLVL.

V usage is TRBV2 and J usage is TRBJ2-3; maybe TRBD2 (5 bases). Germline CDR1 reads SNHLY; CDR2 reads FYNNEI. The V gene lost 8 bases and the J gene lost 5 bases, with 8 bases spanning the gap. This CDR3 region has 11 residues. CDR3 residues: CASLEGDTQYF. The CDR3 nucleotides are TGTGCCAGCCTCGAGGGAGATACGCAGTATTTT.

V and J are TRBV5-4 and TRBJ2-7; TRBD1 or TRBD2 may be the D gene (6 bases each). The CDR3 loop spans 14 amino acids. Germline-derived CDR1 and CDR2 are SGHNT and YYREEE (reference sequence). Trimming removed 10 bases from V and 5 bases from J, with 22 bases in between. The CDR3 coding sequence is TGTGCCTCTCACACGGGGGCACAGGACGACGAGCAGTACTTC. It is translated as CASHTGAQDDEQYF.

The CDR3 nucleotides read TGTGCCAGCAGTTTTTCCAGGCTCAGCGAAAAACTGTTTTTT. Amino acids: CASSFSRLSEKLFF. V gene TRBV27 combines with J gene TRBJ1-4, with D unresolved. Germline V gene lookup returns CDR1 MNHEY and CDR2 SMNVEV (reference sequence). V was shortened by 3 bases and J by 8 bases, with 13 bases between the two germline ends. The CDR3 sequence is 14 residues long.